This TCR beta chain was recorded in a study of cytomegalovirus exposure and HLA in healthy donors. Study-wide results and caveats: When a later analysis compared HLA-associated TCR beta chains with equally common others, the HLA-associated chains turned out to be more clonally expanded and to have lower generation probabilities. Overall, roughly 160 TCR beta chains were annotated as cytomegalovirus-associated.

Both 60 Vbeta primers and 13 Jbeta primers went into the PCR. The method was immunoSEQ multiplex PCR; TCRdb's version includes in-frame clones alone and lacks a portion of them. The sample records 170,000 or so clones, about three quarters being singletons. A few counts support this clone. Its antigen is not known. This CDR3 has 14 amino acids. Between the trimmed V and J ends, which lost 3 bases and 1 base, there was a span of 9 bases. Germline lookup yields CDR1 SGHTA and CDR2 FQGNSA. The TCR was taken from a man in his forties or fifties in good health and CMV-seronegative. The sample comprised PBMCs. This sequence joins TRBV7-2 and TRBJ2-5; tentative D call: TRBD1 (5 bases). CDR3 residues: CASSFPGIQETQYF. The CDR3 DNA reads as TGTGCCAGCAGCTTCCCAGGGATCCAAGAGACCCAGTACTTC. Variable domain in full (rest from reference TRBV7-2 and TRBJ2-5): GAGVSQSPSNKVTEKGKDVELRCDPISGHTALYWYRQSLGQGLEFLIYFQGNSAPDKSGLPSDRFSAERTGGSVSTLTIQRTQQEDSAVYLCASSFPGIQETQYFGPGTRLLVL.